This TCR beta chain was documented in a study of blood T cell repertoires in COVID-19. For the study at large: COVID-19 samples collected from the United States, Italy and Spain covered acute and convalescent phases. The cDNA or gDNA used as material had been derived from T cells, B-cell-depleted T cells, or PBMCs.

This clone has a single count. Original processing notes: By means of reference gene primer amplification, nucleated cell counts were estimated. TCRdb's copy holds only in-frame clones and misses some; the assay was immunoSEQ multiplex PCR. V and J calls and clone size are as listed in that table; D and trimming were resolved from the DNA. The table includes 200,000 to 250,000 clones, roughly 80% detected once. Germline CDR1 and CDR2: MNHEY and SMNVEV (reference sequence). V lost 11 bases, J lost 2 bases, and 18 bases lay in between. The CDR3 length is 14 residues. V and J are TRBV27 and TRBJ1-2; the D is unclear. The sequence was collected from a woman under 30 with acute or convalescent COVID-19. Sequencing was performed on peripheral blood. CDR3 in amino acids: CAAAPGSRNYGYTF. The CDR3 nucleotides are TGTGCCGCTGCGCCGGGGTCGAGGAACTATGGCTACACCTTC.